Each of the 28 T cell receptor beta chains below was sequenced from the same sample in a study of PD-1 blockade in mismatch repair-deficient tumors (dated by TCRdb to the late 2010s). Library creation used the immunoSEQ multiplex PCR assay. TCRdb's version of the immuneACCESS table is confined to in-frame rearrangements and falls short of the full clone set. An unresolved V gene accounts for under half of the shortfall where checked; the remainder is of unknown origin. The sample has 15,000 to 20,000 clones on record, 84% of them singletons. The ten most abundant clones make up about 1.5% of the sample. This material consisted of PBMCs, taken less than 25 weeks after starting pembrolizumab. These TCRs come from an adult with mismatch repair-deficient cancer.

The chain employs TRBV6-1 and TRBJ1-1, with D maybe TRBD1 (6 bases). The length of the CDR3 is 15 residues. From germline, CDR1 is MNHNS and CDR2 SASEGT. Trimming stripped 2 bases from V and 3 bases from J, with 13 bases between. The CDR3 protein is CASSENGGGHTEAFF. CDR3 in DNA: TGTGCCAGCAGTGAAAATGGGGGGGGGCACACTGAAGCTTTCTTT.

This chain uses TRBV7-3 with TRBJ2-3; D might be TRBD1 (6 bases). Germline CDR1 SGHTA, CDR2 FQGTGA. This CDR3 spans 15 amino acids. V was shortened by 4 bases and J by 3 bases, with 14 bases between the two germline ends. CDR3 sequence reads: CASSSKGDGTDTQYF. The CDR3 DNA reads as TGTGCCAGCAGCTCCAAGGGGGATGGGACAGATACGCAGTATTTT. Full variable domain (rest looked up from reference TRBV7-3 and TRBJ2-3): GAGVSQTPSNKVTEKGKYVELRCDPISGHTALYWYRQSLGQGPEFLIYFQGTGAADDSGLPNDRFFAVRPEGSVSTLKIQRTERGDSAVYLCASSSKGDGTDTQYFGPGTRLTVL.

The genes are TRBV28 and TRBJ2-7; maybe TRBD1 (6 bases). The germline V gene encodes CDR1 MDHEN and CDR2 SYDVKM. Trimming stripped 5 bases from V and 3 bases from J, with 14 bases between. CDR3 size: 14 residues. CDR3 sequence reads: CASSLLGQHYEQYF. CDR3 nucleotide sequence: TGTGCCAGCAGTCTCCTAGGACAGCACTACGAGCAGTACTTC.

The chain employs TRBV6-5 and TRBJ1-1; 8 bases map to TRBD1. Germline CDR1 is MNHEY and CDR2 is SVGAGI. V was pared by 0 bases and J by 5 bases, with 8 bases of the junction left unmatched. This CDR3 region has 16 residues. CDR3 in DNA: TGTGCCAGCAGTTACTCATTCGGGACAGGTGGGACTGAAGCTTTCTTT. Protein product: CASSYSFGTGGTEAFF.

V and J are TRBV2 and TRBJ2-1, with 12 bases identical to TRBD2. Trimming at V came to 5 bases and at J to 10 bases, leaving 6 bases not matched to a gene. Germline CDR1 is SNHLY and CDR2 is FYNNEI. CDR3 length: 14 residues. CDR3 DNA: TGTGCCAGCAGTCGACTAGCGGGAGCGTGGGAGCAGTTCTTC. It specifies CASSRLAGAWEQFF.

The chain carries TRBV28 and TRBJ2-7; 13 bases map to TRBD2. The CDR3 sequence is 17 residues long. Trimming took 2 bases from V and 4 from J; bases not matched to a gene: 8. Germline V CDR1 and CDR2: MDHEN, SYDVKM. CDR3 protein: CASSLIRTSGSRYEQYF. CDR3 coding DNA: TGTGCCAGCAGTTTAATCCGGACTAGCGGGAGCCGGTACGAGCAGTACTTC.

The chain joins TRBV27 to TRBJ2-4, with no clear D. Germline V gene data show CDR1 as MNHEY and CDR2 as SMNVEV (reference sequence). V lost 2 bases and J lost 0, with 8 bases in between. This CDR3 comprises 15 residues. CDR3 coding DNA: TGTGCCAGCAGTTTAACCAGACTAGCCAAAAACATTCAGTACTTC. The encoded protein is CASSLTRLAKNIQYF.

This chain joins TRBV7-9 and TRBJ2-3; D is uncertain. The CDR3 spans 12 residues. The V gene's germline CDR1 is SEHNR and CDR2 FQNEAQ (reference sequence). V gave up 5 bases and J gave up 3 bases, with 6 bases separating them. The CDR3 coding sequence is TGTGCCAGCAGCCACCAGACAGATACGCAGTATTTT. Residues: CASSHQTDTQYF.

The chain carries TRBV6-1 and TRBJ2-5, with a tentative D call TRBD1 (6 bases). The CDR3 contains 15 residues. The V and J ends lost 4 bases and 2 bases respectively, with 14 bases between them. In germline, CDR1 is MNHNS, CDR2 SASEGT. In nucleotides, the CDR3 is TGTGCCAGCAGTGCCCCGGACAGACCACAAGAGACCCAGTACTTC. Translated: CASSAPDRPQETQYF.

The rearrangement joins TRBV5-1 to TRBJ2-3; D call uncertain. Germline CDR1 is SGHRS and CDR2 is YFSETQ. Between the trimmed V and J ends, which lost 0 bases and 0 bases, there was a span of 5 bases. The CDR3 extends over 14 amino acids. Written as DNA, the CDR3 is TGCGCCAGCAGCTTGGCTAAGAGCACAGATACGCAGTATTTT. Its translation is CASSLAKSTDTQYF.

This clone was found a few times. The chain links TRBV6-5 to TRBJ2-7; weak D call: TRBD1 (8 bases). Per germline, CDR1 MNHEY and CDR2 SVGAGI. There are 15 residues in the CDR3. The V gene lost 6 bases and the J gene lost 2 bases, with 17 bases spanning the gap. The CDR3 DNA reads TGTGCCAGCAGACCTACACAGGGGGGGCCCTACGAGCAGTACTTC. Its translation: CASRPTQGGPYEQYF.

This clone was counted once. The chain couples TRBV18 to TRBJ1-1, with D maybe TRBD1 (6 bases). This CDR3 contains 15 residues. The germline gives CDR1 KGHSH, CDR2 LQKENI. The V gene lost 3 bases and the J gene lost 2 bases, with 13 bases spanning the gap. CDR3 protein: CASSPGPGQNTEAFF. The CDR3 nucleotides read TGTGCCAGCTCACCCGGACCGGGACAAAACACTGAAGCTTTCTTT.

V gene TRBV7-7 combines with J gene TRBJ2-5; TRBD2 agrees at 7 bases. The V gene end was trimmed by 0 bases and the J gene end by 5 bases; junction bases not matched to a gene: 3. CDR1 and CDR2 (germline): SSHAT, FNYEAQ (reference sequence). This CDR3 is 14 amino acids long. CDR3 sequence: CASSLAGGSETQYF. CDR3 coding DNA: TGTGCCAGCAGCTTAGCCGGGGGGTCGGAGACCCAGTACTTC.

V usage is TRBV9 and J usage is TRBJ2-3; maybe TRBD2 (6 bases). V dropped 4 bases and J dropped 5 bases, with 17 bases sitting between them. Germline CDR1 reads SGDLS; CDR2 reads YYNGEE. The CDR3 loop spans 15 amino acids. CDR3 nucleotide sequence: TGTGCCAGCAGCTGGAGGGGCCAGAAGGGAGATACGCAGTATTTT. It codes for CASSWRGQKGDTQYF.

The chain recombines TRBV11-2 with TRBJ2-5; 10 nucleotides align to TRBD1. CDR3 length equals 13 residues. The trim removed 1 base at V and 12 bases at J, leaving 5 bases unmatched. The germline gives CDR1 SGHAT, CDR2 FQNNGV. CDR3 in DNA: TGTGCCAGCAGCTTAGGGGGGGACAGGGGAAAGTACTTC. It encodes CASSLGGDRGKYF.

This rearrangement joins TRBV25-1 to TRBJ2-7; tentatively, D is TRBD1 (5 bases). CDR1 and CDR2 from the germline V gene are MGHDK and SYGVNS. This CDR3 has 14 residues. V dropped 2 bases and J dropped 2 bases, with 10 bases sitting between them. The CDR3 bases are TGTGCCAGCAGTGAAGTGACAGCCCCCTACGAGCAGTACTTC. It yields the protein CASSEVTAPYEQYF.

The chain joins TRBV30 to TRBJ1-1; D is perhaps TRBD1 (5 bases). V lost 6 bases and J lost 0, with 11 bases in between. The germline CDR1 and CDR2 sequences are GTSNPN and SVGIG (reference sequence). The CDR3 contains 13 residues. CDR3 coding DNA: TGTGCCTGTAAACAGGAGCTGAACACTGAAGCTTTCTTT. It translates to CACKQELNTEAFF.

The CDR3 here is CAVGTSDEEQFF. The CDR3, as DNA: TGTGCCGTAGGGACTAGCGATGAGGAGCAGTTCTTC. The V call is TRBV10-3, the J call TRBJ2-1; 10 bases match TRBD2. V was pared by 11 bases and J by 10 bases, with 8 bases of the junction left unmatched. The CDR3 extends over 12 amino acids. Germline values: CDR1 ENHRY, CDR2 SYGVKD.

The chain couples TRBV7-9 to TRBJ1-5; a weak D match, TRBD1 (5 bases). The germline CDR1 and CDR2 sequences are SEHNR and FQNEAQ (reference sequence). The CDR3 contains 16 residues. Trimming removed 4 bases at V and 0 bases at J, with 13 bases between. The CDR3 nucleotides are TGTGCCAGCAGCTGGGGGGACGGATATAGCAATCAGCCCCAGCATTTT. As protein: CASSWGDGYSNQPQHF.

The genes are TRBV27 and TRBJ1-1, with D unresolved. The CDR3 has 12 residues. V lost 1 base, J lost 10 bases, and 10 bases lay in between. Germline assignment: CDR1 MNHEY and CDR2 SMNVEV (reference sequence). CDR3 protein: CASSLLGSGAFF. DNA of the CDR3: TGTGCCAGCAGTTTATTGGGTAGCGGAGCTTTCTTT.

The chain links TRBV14 to TRBJ1-4; 8 bases are shared with TRBD1. From germline, CDR1 is SGHDN and CDR2 FVKESK. This CDR3 has 16 residues. V shed 4 bases, J shed 4 bases, and the junction held 8 bases outside the gene matches. The CDR3 nucleotides are TGTGCCAGCAGCCTTTCCAGGGGGCGAAATAATGAAAAACTGTTTTTT. This sequence encodes CASSLSRGRNNEKLFF.

This chain uses TRBV19 with TRBJ2-5; 7 bases align to TRBD2. The CDR3 is made up of 16 amino acids. Germline assignment: CDR1 LNHDA and CDR2 SQIVND (reference sequence). Germline trimming cut 4 bases from V and 4 bases from J; bases unmatched to any gene: 12. The CDR3 is CASSTLLTSAAETQYF. CDR3 nucleotides: TGTGCCAGTAGTACCCTCCTTACTAGCGCCGCAGAGACCCAGTACTTC.

V gene TRBV2 combines with J gene TRBJ1-2, with 7 bases matching TRBD1. Germline V gene sequence: CDR1 SNHLY, CDR2 FYNNEI. V shed 6 bases, J shed 5 bases, and the junction held 6 bases outside the gene matches. This CDR3 contains 13 residues. The CDR3 spells CASRQGLSYGYTF. The CDR3 DNA reads TGTGCCAGCAGACAGGGGCTCTCGTATGGCTACACCTTC.

The rearrangement uses TRBV15 and TRBJ2-1, with D possibly being TRBD2 (7 bases). The CDR3 length is 14 residues. Germline values: CDR1 LNHNV, CDR2 YYDKDF (reference sequence). V shed 1 base and J shed 7 bases, with 11 bases lying between them. This CDR3 reads CATSRGGGSNEQFF. In DNA, the CDR3 is TGTGCCACCAGCAGAGGGGGGGGCTCTAATGAGCAGTTCTTC.

This clone was recorded once. CDR3 DNA: TGTGCCAGCAGCAGGGACAGCTCCTCTAATACACTGAACACTGAAGCTTTCTTT. Its translation is CASSRDSSSNTLNTEAFF. The chain combines TRBV2 with TRBJ1-1; 7 nucleotides match TRBD1. CDR3 length equals 18 residues. With 6 bases clipped from V and 0 bases from J, the junction kept 16 bases outside the gene matches. Germline loops: CDR1 SNHLY, CDR2 FYNNEI.

CDR3 sequence (DNA): TGTGCCACCTCCTTCCGGCAGGGGGGAACAGATACGCAGTATTTT. Encoded protein: CATSFRQGGTDTQYF. The chain uses TRBV28 and TRBJ2-3; TRBD1 might be the D (7 bases). The CDR3 runs to 15 residues. With 10 bases removed from V and 3 bases from J, the gap between germline ends came to 20 bases. Germline CDR1 MDHEN, CDR2 SYDVKM.

The V call is TRBV19, the J call TRBJ1-1, with unresolved D. Trimming took 3 bases from V and 4 from J, leaving 9 bases between them. The CDR3 is 13 amino acids. Germline lookup yields CDR1 LNHDA and CDR2 SQIVND (reference sequence). CDR3 in DNA: TGTGCCAGTAGTATCGGTAGCGGCACTGAAGCTTTCTTT. Encoded protein: CASSIGSGTEAFF. The complete variable domain, with remaining parts taken from reference TRBV19 and TRBJ1-1, reads DGGITQSPKYLFRKEGQNVTLSCEQNLNHDAMYWYRQDPGQGLRLIYYSQIVNDFQKGDIAEGYSVSREKKESFPLTVTSAQKNPTAFYLCASSIGSGTEAFFGQGTRLTVV.

The chain couples TRBV29-1 to TRBJ2-1; 10 positions match TRBD2. Trimming cost V 6 bases and J 8 bases; bases outside gene matches: 16. CDR1 SQVTM and CDR2 ANQGSEA come from the germline V gene. The CDR3 spans 16 residues. This CDR3 is CSVPPKGLAGVYEQFF. For the CDR3, the DNA is TGCAGCGTGCCCCCAAAGGGTCTAGCGGGAGTCTATGAGCAGTTCTTC.